The source of this TCR beta chain is a study of technical replicates of blood from a handful of donors. The CDR3 spans 15 residues. Germline V CDR1 and CDR2: SGHDT, YYEEEE. V lost 1 base and J lost 3, with 14 bases in between. Generated by immunoSEQ multiplex PCR, the TCRdb table keeps only in-frame clones and is missing some. This table holds approximately 73,000 clones, 92% found once. The sample taken for sequencing was T cells isolated from PBMCs. This TCR derives from a human donor in good health. The J gene is TRBJ2-7, the V gene TRBV5-6; D is perhaps TRBD1 (6 bases). CDR3 sequence reads: CASSLPGALHYEQYF. CDR3 DNA: TGTGCCAGCAGCTTGCCAGGGGCCTTACACTACGAGCAGTACTTC.